These 9 T cell receptor beta chains came from one sample sequenced in a study of blood T cell repertoires in COVID-19. Produced via immunoSEQ multiplex PCR; TCRdb's table is partial and in-frame only. The sample lists 170,000 or so clones; around 84% were seen once. The sequencing input was peripheral blood. These receptors all come from a man aged 45 to 65 with active or convalescent COVID-19.

V is TRBV6-5 and J is TRBJ1-5; D possibly corresponds to TRBD1 (6 bases). The V gene lost 6 bases and the J gene lost 1 base, with 10 bases spanning the gap. The CDR3 loop spans 14 amino acids. Germline CDR1 reads MNHEY; CDR2 reads SVGAGI. CDR3 region: CASRDSWSNQPQHF. CDR3 DNA: TGTGCCAGCAGGGACAGTTGGAGCAATCAGCCCCAGCATTTT.

The chain joins TRBV11-3 to TRBJ2-1; 8 nucleotides match TRBD1. This CDR3 is 14 amino acids long. Trimming removed 0 bases from V and 6 bases from J; junction bases left unmatched: 1. Germline CDR1 is SGHNT and CDR2 is YENEEA. The CDR3 sequence: CASSLEDRANEQFF. The CDR3 DNA reads as TGTGCCAGCAGCTTAGAGGACAGGGCCAATGAGCAGTTCTTC.

The CDR3 loop is CASSFGTGMNEQFF. Written as DNA, the CDR3 is TGTGCCAGCAGCTTTGGGACAGGGATGAATGAGCAGTTCTTC. The rearrangement joins TRBV7-3 to TRBJ2-1, with TRBD1 identical over 9 bases. CDR1 and CDR2 from the germline V gene are SGHTA and FQGTGA. This CDR3 comprises 14 residues. V shed 3 bases, J shed 7 bases, and the junction held 4 bases outside the gene matches.

The chain recombines TRBV10-3 with TRBJ2-1; D is uncertain. Germline lookup yields CDR1 ENHRY and CDR2 SYGVKD. Between the trimmed V and J ends, which lost 7 bases and 3 bases, there was a span of 7 bases. The CDR3 is made up of 12 amino acids. CDR3 loop: CAINGGYNEQFF. CDR3 in DNA: TGTGCCATCAACGGCGGCTACAATGAGCAGTTCTTC.

The chain carries TRBV7-2 and TRBJ2-3, with 12 positions matching TRBD2. This CDR3 has 16 amino acids. The trim removed 2 bases at V and 4 bases at J, leaving 4 bases unmatched. Germline CDR1 reads SGHTA; CDR2 reads FQGNSA. Written as DNA, the CDR3 is TGTGCCAGCAGCTTAATGGCTAGCGGGGGGGCAGATACGCAGTATTTT. It yields the protein CASSLMASGGADTQYF.

A single count supports this clone. CDR3 sequence reads: CASSDSPDRGHQPQHF. The CDR3 coding sequence is TGTGCCAGCAGTGATAGCCCCGACAGGGGCCATCAGCCCCAGCATTTT. The chain uses TRBV6-1 and TRBJ1-5, with TRBD1 matching 8 bases. V dropped 3 bases and J dropped 5; count of bases not matched to a gene: 9. The CDR3 is 16 amino acids. Germline V gene lookup returns CDR1 MNHNS and CDR2 SASEGT.

This sequence joins TRBV24-1 and TRBJ2-1; the D gene is possibly TRBD1 (5 bases). Trimming took off 3 bases at V and 9 bases at J, with 11 bases between the two ends. CDR3 length: 13 amino acids. In germline, CDR1 is KGHDR, CDR2 SFDVKD. The CDR3 loop is CATSDPQGTEQFF. For the CDR3, the DNA is TGTGCCACCAGTGATCCCCAGGGTACTGAGCAGTTCTTC.

The chain uses TRBV7-9 and TRBJ2-1, with 9 bases identical to TRBD1. The germline gives CDR1 SEHNR, CDR2 FQNEAQ (reference sequence). CDR3 length: 16 residues. V was pared by 0 bases and J by 5 bases, with 5 bases of the junction left unmatched. The CDR3 bases are TGTGCCAGCAGCTTAGCACCGGGACAGGGTAACAATGAGCAGTTCTTC. It encodes CASSLAPGQGNNEQFF.

The CDR3 nucleotides are TGTGCCACCAGCAGAGATCTGGGCGGGAGGGGGACCTACAATGAGCAGTTCTTC. It yields the protein CATSRDLGGRGTYNEQFF. The chain has TRBV15 and TRBJ2-1, with 9 positions matching TRBD2. After removal of 0 bases from V and 2 bases from J, the junction contained 8 bases not matched to a gene. This CDR3 spans 18 amino acids. Per germline, CDR1 LNHNV and CDR2 YYDKDF (reference sequence).